Each of the 23 T cell receptor beta chains below was sequenced from the same sample in a study of cytomegalovirus exposure and HLA in healthy donors (dated by TCRdb to about 2017). Libraries were made using the immunoSEQ multiplex PCR assay. TCRdb obtained this table from immuneACCESS and retained in-frame rearrangements with V and J assigned. These tables miss some clones; where compared with another copy, unresolved V genes account for less than half of the shortfall, and the remainder is unexplained. Across this sample there are about 190,000 clones, with around 84% seen only once. The ten largest clonotypes hold less than 8.5% of the sample. Sequencing used PBMCs. The receptors derive from a man aged 18-30 years in good health and CMV-seropositive.

This chain uses TRBV4-2 with TRBJ2-7, with TRBD2 identical over 7 bases. Germline CDR1 reads LGHNA; CDR2 reads YNFKEQ. The CDR3 is 15 residues long. V lost 4 bases and J lost 3; bases outside the gene matches: 9. The CDR3 loop is CASSLRSSGHYEQYF. The CDR3 region has the DNA TGTGCCAGCAGCCTTCGGTCTAGCGGACACTACGAGCAGTACTTC.

This chain uses TRBV11-2 with TRBJ2-7; TRBD2 is a possible D gene (6 bases). CDR1 is SGHAT and CDR2 is FQNNGV in the germline V gene. V lost 5 bases and J lost 2, with 16 bases in between. This CDR3 spans 15 amino acids. The CDR3 coding sequence is TGTGCCAGCAGCACCACCGGGACTGCTACCTACGAGCAGTACTTC. Amino acids: CASSTTGTATYEQYF.

V gene TRBV28 combines with J gene TRBJ2-1; D is possibly TRBD2 (6 bases). Germline CDR1 is MDHEN and CDR2 is SYDVKM. The CDR3 consists of 14 residues. V was trimmed by 4 bases and J by 4 bases, leaving 11 bases between them. The CDR3 here is CASSSVGTYNEQFF. Written as DNA, the CDR3 is TGTGCCAGCAGTTCTGTCGGGACTTACAATGAGCAGTTCTTC.

The J gene is TRBJ2-1, the V gene TRBV5-6, with 7 positions matching TRBD2. This CDR3 spans 13 amino acids. Germline V gene sequence: CDR1 SGHDT, CDR2 YYEEEE. The V gene end was trimmed by 7 bases and the J gene end by 7 bases; junction bases not matched to a gene: 8. As DNA, the CDR3 is TGTGCCAGCGGACTAGGCGGTTTAAATGAGCAGTTCTTC. Translating it yields CASGLGGLNEQFF. Full variable domain (rest looked up from reference TRBV5-6 and TRBJ2-1): DAGVTQSPTHLIKTRGQQVTLRCSPKSGHDTVSWYQQALGQGPQFIFQYYEEEERQRGNFPDRFSGHQFPNYSSELNVNALLLGDSALYLCASGLGGLNEQFFGPGTRLTVL.

The chain combines TRBV6-5 with TRBJ2-5; D gene unclear. This CDR3 region has 13 residues. Germline assignment: CDR1 MNHEY and CDR2 SVGAGI. V lost 7 bases, J lost 2 bases, and 11 bases lay in between. CDR3 residues: CASTDLGQETQYF. CDR3 sequence (DNA): TGTGCCAGCACCGACCTCGGGCAAGAGACCCAGTACTTC.

The V call is TRBV28, the J call TRBJ2-7, with D possibly matching TRBD1 (6 bases). Germline V gene sequence: CDR1 MDHEN, CDR2 SYDVKM. CDR3 size: 12 residues. Trimming removed 8 bases at V and 9 bases at J, with 17 bases between. CDR3 bases: TGTGCCAGCCGAGGGGGTCCTAGATCGCAGTACTTC. It specifies CASRGGPRSQYF.

There are a few counts of this clone. The rearrangement links TRBV27 to TRBJ1-5, with TRBD1 matching over 7 bases. Germline V lookup: CDR1 MNHEY, CDR2 SMNVEV (reference sequence). The CDR3 covers 14 residues. The trim removed 5 bases at V and 5 bases at J, leaving 6 bases unmatched. In nucleotides, the CDR3 is TGTGCCAGCAGTGTCATTACAGGGGATCAGCCCCAGCATTTT. It specifies CASSVITGDQPQHF.

This chain links TRBV4-3 with TRBJ1-1; 8 bases are shared with TRBD1. V lost 5 bases to trimming and J lost 5 bases; unmatched junction nucleotides: 10. This CDR3 region has 15 residues. Germline CDR1 and CDR2: LGHNA and YSLEER. Written as DNA, the CDR3 is TGCGCCAGCAGCGCCACATCAGGGGGCTGGACTGAAGCTTTCTTT. Amino acids: CASSATSGGWTEAFF.

V gene TRBV4-3 combines with J gene TRBJ1-2; a weak D match, TRBD1 (6 bases). This CDR3 has 15 amino acids. Germline V gene data show CDR1 as LGHNA and CDR2 as YSLEER. V was shortened by 1 base and J by 2 bases, with 11 bases between the two germline ends. CDR3 DNA sequence: TGCGCCAGCAGCCAAGTTCAGGGGCCAAACTATGGCTACACCTTC. Residues: CASSQVQGPNYGYTF.

The V and J genes are TRBV27 and TRBJ2-5, with 9 bases that match TRBD1. This CDR3 is 19 amino acids long. In germline, CDR1 is MNHEY, CDR2 SMNVEV (reference sequence). The V and J ends lost 2 bases and 3 bases, in that order; junction bases with no gene match: 16. The CDR3 protein is CASSLRQGGSSPQEETQYF. Here the CDR3 DNA reads TGTGCCAGCAGTTTAAGACAGGGGGGTTCCTCTCCGCAAGAAGAGACCCAGTACTTC.

CDR3 loop: CASGAPDRANQPQHF. DNA of the CDR3: TGTGCTAGTGGTGCACCGGACAGGGCGAATCAGCCCCAGCATTTT. The chain has TRBV12-5 and TRBJ1-5; 8 nucleotides align to TRBD1. V shed 5 bases and J 4 bases; nucleotides not matched to a gene: 7. Germline V lookup: CDR1 LGHNT, CDR2 FRNRAP. The CDR3 runs 15 residues.

This chain uses TRBV5-6 with TRBJ2-1; the match to TRBD2 covers 14 bases. This CDR3 is 17 amino acids long. Germline V lookup: CDR1 SGHDT, CDR2 YYEEEE. J gave up 4 bases and V 3 bases, and 6 bases lay outside the gene matches. Written as DNA, the CDR3 is TGTGCCAGCAGCTCGGGACTAGCGGGAGATGAGTACAATGAGCAGTTCTTC. This codes for CASSSGLAGDEYNEQFF.

V and J are TRBV30 and TRBJ2-1; TRBD1 might be the D (6 bases). V lost 1 base and J 4 bases, leaving 8 bases between the germline ends. The CDR3 is 13 residues long. Germline V lookup: CDR1 GTSNPN, CDR2 SVGIG (reference sequence). CDR3 nucleotides: TGTGCCTGGAGTGACACAGGGTACAATGAGCAGTTCTTC. Amino acid sequence: CAWSDTGYNEQFF.

V usage is TRBV19 and J usage is TRBJ2-7; 12 nucleotides line up with TRBD2. This CDR3 has 14 residues. V was clipped by 1 base and J by 7 bases; unmatched bases: 2. CDR1 and CDR2 from the germline V gene are LNHDA and SQIVND (reference sequence). The CDR3 DNA reads TGTGCCAGTAGTATAGGACTAGCGGGAGAAGAGCAGTACTTC. Its translation is CASSIGLAGEEQYF.

The chain recombines TRBV16 with TRBJ2-3, with TRBD2 identical over 11 bases. After removal of 3 bases from V and 12 bases from J, the junction contained 5 bases not matched to a gene. CDR1 and CDR2 (germline): KGHSY, FQNENV. CDR3 size: 13 residues. CDR3 sequence: CASSHSLAGEQYF. CDR3 DNA: TGTGCCAGCAGCCATTCACTAGCGGGAGAACAGTATTTT.

The chain uses TRBV6-5 and TRBJ2-5; 8 nucleotides agree with TRBD1. This CDR3 region has 15 residues. After removal of 4 bases from V and 0 bases from J, the junction contained 4 bases not matched to a gene. Germline V gene lookup returns CDR1 MNHEY and CDR2 SVGAGI. CDR3 region: CASSLGQANQETQYF. Here the CDR3 DNA reads TGTGCCAGCAGTTTGGGACAGGCCAACCAAGAGACCCAGTACTTC.

This rearrangement joins TRBV9 to TRBJ1-1, with D possibly being TRBD1 (6 bases). Trimming cost V 0 bases and J 3 bases, with 9 bases left between them. Looked up from germline, CDR1 is SGDLS and CDR2 is YYNGEE. CDR3 length: 14 amino acids. DNA for the CDR3: TGTGCCAGCAGCGTAGGGGGGCCCGACACTGAAGCTTTCTTT. Amino acid sequence: CASSVGGPDTEAFF.

J is TRBJ2-3 and V is TRBV27, with 7 bases fitting TRBD1. Germline V gene sequence: CDR1 MNHEY, CDR2 SMNVEV (reference sequence). With V trimmed by 6 bases and J by 4 bases, 4 bases remained unmatched. The CDR3 runs to 13 residues. The CDR3 loop is CASRLTGADTQYF. DNA for the CDR3: TGTGCCAGCAGGCTTACAGGGGCAGATACGCAGTATTTT.

The chain has TRBV19 and TRBJ1-5; 7 nucleotides line up with TRBD1. This CDR3 spans 14 amino acids. Trimming at V came to 6 bases and at J to 6 bases, leaving 8 bases not matched to a gene. Germline V gene sequence: CDR1 LNHDA, CDR2 SQIVND (reference sequence). CDR3 DNA sequence: TGTGCCAGTAGATTCGACAGGGATGGTCAGCCCCAGCATTTT. Translating it yields CASRFDRDGQPQHF. The full variable domain, in which reference TRBV19 and TRBJ1-5 provide the parts outside the CDR3, is DGGITQSPKYLFRKEGQNVTLSCEQNLNHDAMYWYRQDPGQGLRLIYYSQIVNDFQKGDIAEGYSVSREKKESFPLTVTSAQKNPTAFYLCASRFDRDGQPQHFGDGTRLSIL.

The rearrangement uses TRBV9 and TRBJ1-2, with D perhaps TRBD1 (6 bases). Germline assignment: CDR1 SGDLS and CDR2 YYNGEE. CDR3 length: 16 residues. V was pared by 4 bases and J by 1 base, with 17 bases between. CDR3 region: CASSKGQTKYNYGYTF. CDR3 sequence (DNA): TGTGCCAGCAGCAAAGGACAGACGAAGTATAACTATGGCTACACCTTC.

This chain connects TRBV5-1 to TRBJ2-1, with 8 bases matching TRBD2. Trimming cost V 0 bases and J 3 bases; bases outside gene matches: 8. CDR1 is SGHRS and CDR2 is YFSETQ in the germline V gene. This CDR3 has 17 amino acids. CDR3 region: CASSLVGSGNYYNEQFF. CDR3 bases: TGCGCCAGCAGCTTGGTTGGTAGCGGGAACTACTACAATGAGCAGTTCTTC.

This chain joins TRBV27 and TRBJ2-7; 11 bases are shared with TRBD1. Germline V gene sequence: CDR1 MNHEY, CDR2 SMNVEV (reference sequence). V was pared by 5 bases and J by 0 bases, with 21 bases of the junction left unmatched. This CDR3 is built from 21 residues. The CDR3 loop reads CASSPRTDRGLLAGSSYEQYF. For the CDR3, the DNA is TGTGCCAGCAGTCCAAGGACGGACAGGGGGCTGTTAGCGGGGAGCTCCTACGAGCAGTACTTC.

This clone was counted a few times. The rearrangement uses TRBV2 and TRBJ1-1, with D unresolved. Trimming left V 3 bases short and J 1 base short, with 6 bases between. Germline lookup yields CDR1 SNHLY and CDR2 FYNNEI. CDR3 length equals 13 residues. The CDR3 region has the DNA TGTGCCAGCAGTGAGGCTCAGAACACTGAAGCTTTCTTT. Amino acid sequence: CASSEAQNTEAFF.